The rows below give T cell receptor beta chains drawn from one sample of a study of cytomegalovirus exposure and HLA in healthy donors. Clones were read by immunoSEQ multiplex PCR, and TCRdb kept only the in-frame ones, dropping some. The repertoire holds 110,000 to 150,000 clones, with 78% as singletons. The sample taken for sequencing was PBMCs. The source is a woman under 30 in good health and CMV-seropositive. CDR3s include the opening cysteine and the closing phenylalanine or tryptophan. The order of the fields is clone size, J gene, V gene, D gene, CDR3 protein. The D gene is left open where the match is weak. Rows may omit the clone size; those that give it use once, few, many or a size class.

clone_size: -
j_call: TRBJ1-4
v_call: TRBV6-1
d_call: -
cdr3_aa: CASSETPGHTLEKLFF

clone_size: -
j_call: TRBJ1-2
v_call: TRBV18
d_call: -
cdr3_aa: CASSPSLNYGYTF

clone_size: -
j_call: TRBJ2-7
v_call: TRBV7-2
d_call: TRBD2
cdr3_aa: CASSFEKAGGRYEQYF

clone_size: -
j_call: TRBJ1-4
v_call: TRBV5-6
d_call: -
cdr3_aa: CASSSRSSKLFF

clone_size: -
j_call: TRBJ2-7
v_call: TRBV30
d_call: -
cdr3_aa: CAWSRGTGEQYF

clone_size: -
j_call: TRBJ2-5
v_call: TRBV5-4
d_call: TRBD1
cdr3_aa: CASSTRRDREETQYF

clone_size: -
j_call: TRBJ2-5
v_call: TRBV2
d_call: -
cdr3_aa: CASKSVASQETQYF

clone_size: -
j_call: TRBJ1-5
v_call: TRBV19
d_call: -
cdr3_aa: CASSIKQGRNQPQHF

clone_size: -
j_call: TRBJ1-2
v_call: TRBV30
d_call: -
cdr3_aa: CAWSPDMNGYTF

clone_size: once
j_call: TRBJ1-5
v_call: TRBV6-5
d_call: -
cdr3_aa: CASYDRNQPQHF

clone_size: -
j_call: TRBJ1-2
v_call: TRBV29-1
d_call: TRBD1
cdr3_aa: CSVVAQGESYGYTF

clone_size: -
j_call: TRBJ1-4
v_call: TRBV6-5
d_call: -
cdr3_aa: CASSSLGEGEKLFF

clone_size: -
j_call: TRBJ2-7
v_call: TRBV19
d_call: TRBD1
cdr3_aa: CASSITGTGVYEQYF

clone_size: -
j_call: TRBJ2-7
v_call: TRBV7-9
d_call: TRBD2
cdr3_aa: CASSFPGGVVGSYEQYF

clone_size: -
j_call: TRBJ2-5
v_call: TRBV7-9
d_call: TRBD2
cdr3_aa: CASSSIAGGRETQYF

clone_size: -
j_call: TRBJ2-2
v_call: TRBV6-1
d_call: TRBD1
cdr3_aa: CASRSGQMNTGELFF

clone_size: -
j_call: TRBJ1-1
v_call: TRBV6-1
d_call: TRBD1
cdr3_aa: CASRDRGVARMAAFF

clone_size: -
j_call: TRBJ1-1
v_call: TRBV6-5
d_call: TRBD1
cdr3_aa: CASSYSGRGTTEAFF

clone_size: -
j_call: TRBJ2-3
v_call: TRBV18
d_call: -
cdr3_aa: CASSPLGRGGPSTDTQYF

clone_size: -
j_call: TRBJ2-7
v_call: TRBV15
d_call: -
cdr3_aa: CATSRDNPYEQYF

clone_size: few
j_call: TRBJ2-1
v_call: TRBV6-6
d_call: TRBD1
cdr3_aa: CASSYTDRVEQFF

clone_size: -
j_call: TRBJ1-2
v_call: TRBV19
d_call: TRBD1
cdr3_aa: CASSPGQPYGYTF

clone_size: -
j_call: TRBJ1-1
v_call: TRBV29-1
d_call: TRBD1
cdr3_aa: CSVATGVEAFF

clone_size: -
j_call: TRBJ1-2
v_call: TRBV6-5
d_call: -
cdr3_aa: CASSYSNPGDGYTF

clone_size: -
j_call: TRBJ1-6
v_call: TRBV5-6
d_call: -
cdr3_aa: CASSAVGGFLYNSPLHF

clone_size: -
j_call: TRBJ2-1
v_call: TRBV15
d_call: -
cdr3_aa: CATSTFVSSYNEQFF

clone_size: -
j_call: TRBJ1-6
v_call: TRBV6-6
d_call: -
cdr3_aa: CASSYRGNNSPLHF